The T cell receptor (beta chain) described here comes from a study of cytomegalovirus exposure and HLA in healthy donors. General study results and limits: Association of a missense DCLRE1C variant with TCR beta V- and J-gene trimming was reported in a later analysis.

Worth noting for this clone: Its antigen is unidentified.

The ends were cut back, 10 bases at V and 7 bases at J, with 17 bases in the middle. Germline values: CDR1 WSHSY, CDR2 SAAADI. The CDR3 contains 12 residues. The PCR used 60 Vbeta and 13 Jbeta primers. Original processing notes: Later work found approximately 80 million unique TCR beta chains, with about 10 million shared. TCRdb keeps only in-frame clones here, not all; method: immunoSEQ multiplex PCR. From that table come the V and J calls and clone size; the DNA was used to work out D and trimming. Found here are roughly 100,000 clones, just over 70% of them singletons; the top ten hold approximately 0.74%.

This sequence joins TRBV10-2 and TRBJ2-7, with D possibly being TRBD1 (6 bases). The sequencing input was PBMCs. The receptor was derived from a boy aged 5-17 years in good health and CMV-seronegative. CDR3 DNA: TGCGCCATTGGACAGCCAGACGGAGAGCAGTACTTC. The encoded protein is CAIGQPDGEQYF.